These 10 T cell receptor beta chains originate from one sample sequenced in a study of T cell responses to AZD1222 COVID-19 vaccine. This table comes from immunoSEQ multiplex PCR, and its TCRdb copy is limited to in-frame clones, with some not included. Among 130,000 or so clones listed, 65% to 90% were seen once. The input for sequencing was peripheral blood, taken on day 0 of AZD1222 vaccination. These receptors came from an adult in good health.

CDR3 in amino acids: CASSQDPTRGEESNQPQHF. In DNA form, the CDR3 reads TGTGCCAGCAGCCAAGATCCCACGCGAGGGGAAGAGAGCAATCAGCCCCAGCATTTT. The chain employs TRBV3-1 (or the pseudogene TRBV3-2) and TRBJ1-5, with D possibly TRBD1 on 5 matching bases. Trimming stripped 0 bases from V and 1 base from J, with 19 bases between. The length of the CDR3 is 19 residues. Germline CDR1 reads LGHDT; CDR2 reads YNNKEL (reference sequence).

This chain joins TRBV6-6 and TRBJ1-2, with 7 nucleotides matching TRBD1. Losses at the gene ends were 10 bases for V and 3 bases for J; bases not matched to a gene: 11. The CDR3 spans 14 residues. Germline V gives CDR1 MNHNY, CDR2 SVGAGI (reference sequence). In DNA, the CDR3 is TGTGCCACCCGGCGGGGGACAGAGTACTATGGCTACACCTTC. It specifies CATRRGTEYYGYTF.

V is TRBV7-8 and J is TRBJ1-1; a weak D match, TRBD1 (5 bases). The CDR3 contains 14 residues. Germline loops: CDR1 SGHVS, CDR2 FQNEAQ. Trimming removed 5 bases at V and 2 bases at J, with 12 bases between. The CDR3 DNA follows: TGTGCCAGCAGCCCTGTGGGGGTAAACACTGAAGCTTTCTTT. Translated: CASSPVGVNTEAFF. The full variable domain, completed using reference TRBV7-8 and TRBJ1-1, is GAGVSQSPRYKVAKRGQDVALRCDPISGHVSLFWYQQALGQGPEFLTYFQNEAQLDKSGLPSDRFFAERPEGSVSTLKIQRTQQEDSAVYLCASSPVGVNTEAFFGQGTRLTVV.

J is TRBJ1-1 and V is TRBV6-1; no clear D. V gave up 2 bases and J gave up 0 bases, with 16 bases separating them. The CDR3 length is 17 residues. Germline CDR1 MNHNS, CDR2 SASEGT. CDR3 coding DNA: TGTGCCAGCAGTGAACAGCCCGCAGGAAGGGTGAACACTGAAGCTTTCTTT. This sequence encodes CASSEQPAGRVNTEAFF.

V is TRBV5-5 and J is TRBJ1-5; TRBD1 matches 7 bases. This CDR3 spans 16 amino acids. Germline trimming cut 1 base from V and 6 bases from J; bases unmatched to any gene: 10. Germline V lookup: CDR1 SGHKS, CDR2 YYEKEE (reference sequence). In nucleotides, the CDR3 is TGTGCCAGCAGCTTGAGCGGGACCCGGACAGGTCAGCCCCAGCATTTT. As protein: CASSLSGTRTGQPQHF.

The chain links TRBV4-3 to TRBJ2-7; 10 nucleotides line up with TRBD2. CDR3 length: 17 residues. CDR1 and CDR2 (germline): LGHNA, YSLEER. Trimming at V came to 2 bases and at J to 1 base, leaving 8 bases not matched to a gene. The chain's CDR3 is CASSQQPGTSASYEQYF. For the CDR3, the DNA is TGCGCCAGCAGCCAACAGCCCGGGACTAGCGCTTCCTACGAGCAGTACTTC.

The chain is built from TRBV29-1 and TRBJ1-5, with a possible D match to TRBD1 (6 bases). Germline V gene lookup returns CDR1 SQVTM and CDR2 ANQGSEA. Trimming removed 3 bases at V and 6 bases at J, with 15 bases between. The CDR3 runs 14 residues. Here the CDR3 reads CSVDLEGVGQPQHF. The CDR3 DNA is TGCAGCGTTGACCTTGAGGGGGTGGGTCAGCCCCAGCATTTT.

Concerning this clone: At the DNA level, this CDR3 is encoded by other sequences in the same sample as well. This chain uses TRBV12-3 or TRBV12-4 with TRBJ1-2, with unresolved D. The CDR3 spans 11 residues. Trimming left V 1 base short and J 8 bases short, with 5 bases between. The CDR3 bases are TGTGCCAGCAGTTTAGGTGGAGGCTACACCTTC. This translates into CASSLGGGYTF.

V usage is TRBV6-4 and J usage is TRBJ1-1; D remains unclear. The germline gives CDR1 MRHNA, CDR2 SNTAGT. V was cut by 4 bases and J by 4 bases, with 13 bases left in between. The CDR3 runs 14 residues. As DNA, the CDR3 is TGTGCCAGCAGTGCCAAGGGTGGCAGCACTGAAGCTTTCTTT. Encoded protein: CASSAKGGSTEAFF.

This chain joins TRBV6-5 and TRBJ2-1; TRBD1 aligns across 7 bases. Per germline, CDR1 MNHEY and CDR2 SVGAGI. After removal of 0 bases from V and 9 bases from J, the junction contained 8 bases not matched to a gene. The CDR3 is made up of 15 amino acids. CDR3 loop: CASSYSGQGVGEQFF. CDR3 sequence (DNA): TGTGCCAGCAGTTACTCGGGGCAGGGGGTAGGTGAGCAGTTCTTC.